The T cell receptor (beta chain) described here comes from a study of low-dose radiotherapy and immunotherapy resistance in tumors. Whole-study context: Cohort 1 patients were irradiated with 0.5 Gy fractions every 2 weeks to 6.5 Gy total. Both drugs were delivered intravenously to patients (nivolumab 240 mg every two weeks and ipilimumab 1 mg/kg every six weeks).

Germline CDR1 and CDR2: SGHRS and YFSETQ. The CDR3 length is 15 residues. The V gene lost 0 bases and the J gene lost 7 bases, with 17 bases spanning the gap. Alpha and beta chains were covered, as first-strand cDNA relied on TRAV- and TRBV-specific primers. TCR amplification ran roughly 20 PCR cycles using constant-region and V-primer adapter primers. TCRdb independently ran MiXCR on the reads; one entry per CDR3 protein. This table has around 65,000 distinct CDR3 sequences, more than 25% appearing once. Indicated time point: before trial treatment. Source: PBMCs, taken before treatment. The V and J genes are TRBV5-1 and TRBJ2-7; TRBD2 is a possible D gene (6 bases). The receptor was isolated from a male donor with rectosigmoid adenocarcinoma. This chain's CDR3 is CASSLVGDSYNEQYF. The CDR3 DNA is TGCGCCAGCAGCTTGGTTGGGGACTCCTACAATGAGCAGTACTTC.